This note documents a single TCR beta chain sequence. The CDR3 contains 14 residues. From germline, CDR1 is MNHNS and CDR2 SASEGT. The V end was cut by 2 bases, the J end by 4 bases, with 11 bases between. Seattle participants joined during active infection and were tracked over time. The data originate from a study of blood T cell repertoires in COVID-19. Study at large: T cells, B-cell-depleted T cells, or PBMCs provided the cDNA or gDNA that served as material.

Data came from immunoSEQ multiplex PCR; TCRdb stores just in-frame clones and leaves some out. The sample yields 300,000 to 350,000 clones, around nine tenths seen once. This chain connects TRBV6-1 to TRBJ1-2, with D possibly matching TRBD1 (5 bases). The sequence came from a woman in her 70s with COVID-19, enrolled during active disease. Sequences were obtained from peripheral blood. CDR3 protein: CASSESQDTYGYTF. The CDR3 DNA reads as TGTGCCAGCAGTGAATCTCAGGACACCTATGGCTACACCTTC.